The 25 T cell receptor beta chains presented below share a single source sample, sequenced in a study of blood T cells in healthy people across ages (dated by TCRdb to between 2014 and 2017). The library was prepared using 5' RACE. Sequencing took place on an Illumina HiSeq 2500. A second roughly 7 to 12 cycle PCR used a sample-barcoded 5' primer and a J-beta primer mix. TCRdb trimmed public reads at Q25 via fastp, called clones via MiXCR and kept in-frame beta chains. Rows matching on CDR3 protein sequence are summarized as one entry with the most common DNA and genes. This sample lists about 780,000 distinct CDR3 sequences; around 68% were detected once. Around 30% of the sample is held by the ten biggest clonotypes. Material: blood. The source of these receptors is a man aged 25 to 45 in good health.

This clonotype was observed a few times. The rearrangement joins TRBV6-6 to TRBJ1-4, with D tentatively TRBD1 (5 bases). There are 14 residues in the CDR3. V lost 5 bases and J lost 8, with 15 bases in between. Germline CDR1 reads MNHNY; CDR2 reads SVGAGI (reference sequence). The CDR3 sequence: CASSNAGEREKLFF. CDR3 sequence (DNA): TGTGCCAGCAGTAACGCGGGGGAAAGAGAAAAACTGTTTTTT.

The chain is built from TRBV7-6 and TRBJ2-3; no clear D. The length of the CDR3 is 13 residues. CDR1 is SGHVS, CDR2 FNYEAQ, per germline. Trimming removed 0 bases from V and 5 bases from J, with 6 bases in between. The CDR3 bases are TGTGCCAGCAGCTTAGCGGACCGAGATACGCAGTATTTT. Amino acid sequence: CASSLADRDTQYF.

The genes are TRBV6-5 and TRBJ2-2, with TRBD1 matching 8 bases. The junction had 5 bases not matched to a gene; V was cut back by 0 bases and J by 2 bases. Per germline, CDR1 MNHEY and CDR2 SVGAGI. CDR3 length: 17 residues. As DNA, the CDR3 is TGTGCCAGCAGTTACTCCCCTGGACAGGGCAACACCGGGGAGCTGTTTTTT. It codes for CASSYSPGQGNTGELFF.

The chain couples TRBV6-2 or TRBV6-3 to TRBJ2-1, with 12 positions matching TRBD2. CDR1 and CDR2 from the germline V gene are MNHEY and SVGEGT. With 6 bases clipped from V and 8 bases from J, the junction kept 17 bases outside the gene matches. This CDR3 is 18 amino acids long. This CDR3 is CASSSEPLAGGPFDEQFF. DNA of the CDR3: TGTGCCAGCAGCTCAGAACCACTAGCGGGGGGTCCCTTCGATGAGCAGTTCTTC.

The chain has TRBV7-6 and TRBJ2-3; D is tentatively TRBD1 or TRBD2 (6 bases each). The germline V gene has CDR1 SGHVS and CDR2 FNYEAQ. The V and J ends lost 0 bases and 4 bases respectively, with 11 bases between them. CDR3 size: 15 residues. CDR3 region: CASSLAQRGADTQYF. The CDR3 DNA follows: TGTGCCAGCAGCTTAGCGCAAAGGGGGGCAGATACGCAGTATTTT.

This chain connects TRBV15 to TRBJ1-2; D gene ambiguous. The V end was cut by 0 bases, the J end by 8 bases, with 10 bases between. Per germline, CDR1 LNHNV and CDR2 YYDKDF (reference sequence). The CDR3 runs to 13 residues. The CDR3 is CATSRDLGEGYTF. The CDR3 nucleotides read TGTGCCACCAGCAGAGATCTTGGTGAGGGCTACACCTTC.

V gene TRBV9 combines with J gene TRBJ2-7; a weak D match, TRBD2 (5 bases). The CDR3 loop spans 17 amino acids. Germline-derived CDR1 and CDR2 are SGDLS and YYNGEE. With 0 bases removed from V and 0 bases from J, the gap between germline ends came to 16 bases. The CDR3 loop is CASSVVLERSSSYEQYF. DNA for the CDR3: TGTGCCAGCAGCGTAGTTCTAGAGCGGTCGAGCTCCTACGAGCAGTACTTC.

The CDR3 protein is CSVGRAGGYNEQFF. As DNA, the CDR3 is TGCAGCGTTGGGCGAGCGGGTGGGTACAATGAGCAGTTCTTC. The chain uses TRBV29-1 and TRBJ2-1, with TRBD2 as a possible D gene (6 bases). The CDR3 has 14 residues. CDR1 is SQVTM, CDR2 ANQGSEA, per germline. V lost 4 bases, J lost 4 bases, and 14 bases lay in between.

The chain uses TRBV29-1 and TRBJ1-1, with D perhaps TRBD1 (6 bases). The CDR3 loop spans 14 amino acids. Per germline, CDR1 SQVTM and CDR2 ANQGSEA. V lost 5 bases, J lost 3 bases, and 16 bases lay in between. The CDR3 reads CSVLYRAVDTEAFF. The DNA for the CDR3 is TGCAGCGTTCTTTACAGGGCGGTGGACACTGAAGCTTTCTTT. The full variable domain, completed using reference TRBV29-1 and TRBJ1-1, is SAVISQKPSRDICQRGTSLTIQCQVDSQVTMMFWYRQQPGQSLTLIATANQGSEATYESGFVIDKFPISRPNLTFSTLTVSNMSPEDSSIYLCSVLYRAVDTEAFFGQGTRLTVV.

The chain has TRBV18 and TRBJ1-6; 8 bases line up with TRBD1. The junction had 16 bases not matched to a gene; V was cut back by 5 bases and J by 4 bases. Germline values: CDR1 KGHSH, CDR2 LQKENI. The CDR3 is 19 amino acids. CDR3 sequence reads: CASSSTAGMTGEYNSPLHF. CDR3 nucleotides: TGTGCCAGCTCATCTACTGCCGGGATGACAGGGGAGTATAATTCACCCCTCCACTTT.

The chain's CDR3 is CASSQLGSSYNEQFF. CDR3 nucleotide sequence: TGCGCCAGCAGCCAATTAGGGAGCTCCTACAATGAGCAGTTCTTC. V usage is TRBV4-3 and J usage is TRBJ2-1, with D maybe TRBD2 (5 bases). The CDR3 is made up of 15 amino acids. Germline CDR1 LGHNA, CDR2 YSLEER. Between the trimmed V and J ends, which lost 2 bases and 0 bases, there was a span of 8 bases.

The chain carries TRBV9 and TRBJ1-5; weak D call: TRBD1 (5 bases). V dropped 0 bases and J dropped 4 bases, with 11 bases sitting between them. This CDR3 region has 15 residues. CDR1 SGDLS and CDR2 YYNGEE come from the germline V gene. CDR3 bases: TGTGCCAGCAGCGTAGGAGACAGAGATAATCAGCCCCAGCATTTT. Translating gives CASSVGDRDNQPQHF.

This clonotype was counted only a few times. The V call is TRBV28, the J call TRBJ1-6; TRBD1 is a possible D gene (5 bases). This CDR3 comprises 16 residues. Germline loops: CDR1 MDHEN, CDR2 SYDVKM. The V gene lost 7 bases and the J gene lost 0 bases, with 13 bases spanning the gap. In DNA, the CDR3 is TGTGCCAGCACCAAAGAGGGGAGCTCCTATAATTCACCCCTCCACTTT. Its translation is CASTKEGSSYNSPLHF.

V and J are TRBV20-1 and TRBJ2-5; a weak D match, TRBD2 (6 bases). The length of the CDR3 is 14 residues. The germline V gene has CDR1 DFQATT and CDR2 SNEGSKA (reference sequence). Trimming took 6 bases from V and 2 from J, leaving 16 bases between them. As DNA, the CDR3 is TGCAGTGCGGAGGGCGACACAGGACAAGAGACCCAGTACTTC. Translated: CSAEGDTGQETQYF.

This chain connects TRBV7-2 to TRBJ2-1; TRBD2 matches 8 bases. The ends lost 0 bases at V and 7 bases at J; junction bases unmatched: 8. CDR3 length: 16 residues. The V gene's germline CDR1 is SGHTA and CDR2 FQGNSA. In DNA form, the CDR3 reads TGTGCCAGCAGCTTAGCTATAGGACTAGCATATAATGAGCAGTTCTTC. Encoded protein: CASSLAIGLAYNEQFF.

This chain links TRBV27 with TRBJ2-1, with 9 bases fitting TRBD2. V trimming: 1 base; J trimming: 5 bases; junction bases outside the gene matches: 6. The CDR3 has 16 amino acids. From germline, CDR1 is MNHEY and CDR2 SMNVEV (reference sequence). The CDR3 DNA reads as TGTGCCAGCAGTTTATTAAGCGGGGGGTCGGACAATGAGCAGTTCTTC. It translates to CASSLLSGGSDNEQFF.

This sequence joins TRBV5-1 and TRBJ1-2; 10 bases match TRBD1. This CDR3 is built from 16 residues. Trimming took 4 bases from V and 8 from J; bases not matched to a gene: 14. The germline CDR1 and CDR2 sequences are SGHRS and YFSETQ. CDR3 sequence: CASSPESGTGAYGYTF. CDR3 nucleotide sequence: TGCGCCAGCAGCCCTGAGAGCGGGACAGGGGCTTACGGCTACACCTTC.

V is TRBV4-2 and J is TRBJ2-7, with D tentatively TRBD2 (5 bases). Trimming took off 0 bases at V and 2 bases at J, with 17 bases between the two ends. Germline-derived CDR1 and CDR2 are LGHNA and YNFKEQ. This CDR3 is 17 amino acids long. The CDR3 DNA follows: TGTGCCAGCAGCCAAGATCACCGAACCTCGAGGGCCTACGAGCAGTACTTC. Translating gives CASSQDHRTSRAYEQYF.

V usage is TRBV3-1 and J usage is TRBJ2-5; 8 bases are a match to TRBD2. The J call may be in error: the DNA end matches TRBJ2-7 better. Per germline, CDR1 LGHDT and CDR2 YNNKEL (reference sequence). The CDR3 contains 17 residues. The CDR3 nucleotides are TGTGCCAGCAGCCAAGATCTCGTAGCGGGGCTGTTTGGCGAGCAGTACTTC. It codes for CASSQDLVAGLFGEQYF.

The chain couples TRBV2 to TRBJ1-5; perhaps TRBD1 as D (5 bases). Between the trimmed V and J ends, which lost 5 bases and 0 bases, there was a span of 11 bases. CDR1 and CDR2 (germline): SNHLY, FYNNEI. CDR3 length: 15 residues. The CDR3 region has the DNA TGTGCCAGCAGTATATCCAGGGATAGCAATCAGCCCCAGCATTTT. Translated: CASSISRDSNQPQHF.

This clonotype showed up just a few times. The V and J genes are TRBV18 and TRBJ2-5; no definite D call. The CDR3 extends over 13 amino acids. With 1 base removed from V and 2 bases from J, the gap between germline ends came to 5 bases. From germline, CDR1 is KGHSH and CDR2 LQKENI. CDR3 nucleotide sequence: TGTGCCAGCTCACCACAAGGGCAAGAGACCCAGTACTTC. Its translation: CASSPQGQETQYF. Using reference TRBV18 and TRBJ2-5 for the parts outside the CDR3, the full variable domain is NAGVMQNPRHLVRRRGQEARLRCSPMKGHSHVYWYRQLPEEGLKFMVYLQKENIIDESGMPKERFSAEFPKEGPSILRIQQVVRGDSAAYFCASSPQGQETQYFGPGTRLLVL.

The rearrangement joins TRBV9 to TRBJ2-6, with a weak D call TRBD1 (6 bases). This CDR3 is 16 amino acids long. V shed 3 bases and J shed 0 bases, with 10 bases lying between them. CDR1 and CDR2 from the germline V gene are SGDLS and YYNGEE. The CDR3 bases are TGTGCCAGCAGCGGACAGGTTACCTCTGGGGCCAACGTCCTGACTTTC. Translation: CASSGQVTSGANVLTF.

The rearrangement uses TRBV5-1 and TRBJ2-6; D gene unclear. This CDR3 is built from 16 residues. In germline, CDR1 is SGHRS, CDR2 YFSETQ. Trimming left V 3 bases short and J 0 bases short, with 10 bases between. CDR3 nucleotides: TGCGCCAGCAGCTCCACACCCCTCTCTGGGGCCAACGTCCTGACTTTC. This sequence encodes CASSSTPLSGANVLTF.

This clonotype was observed a single time. The chain couples TRBV4-3 to TRBJ2-5; possibly TRBD2 for D (6 bases). The J call may be mistaken, given a closer DNA end match to TRBJ2-7. This CDR3 contains 16 residues. Germline V gene sequence: CDR1 LGHNA, CDR2 YSLEER. The CDR3 protein is CASSQDKGTATYEQYF. CDR3 coding DNA: TGCGCCAGCAGCCAAGATAAGGGGACTGCCACCTACGAGCAGTACTTC.

This clonotype was detected only once. CDR3 coding DNA: TGTGCCAGCAGGCGAAGTAGAGACGCCAGGCCCTACGAGCAGTACTTC. Residues: CASRRSRDARPYEQYF. The V and J genes are TRBV5-6 and TRBJ2-5, with D uncertain. The J call may be mistaken, given a closer DNA end match to TRBJ2-7. This CDR3 is built from 16 residues. Germline lookup yields CDR1 SGHDT and CDR2 YYEEEE.